This TCR beta chain was identified during a study of CD4 and CD8 cells across lung adenocarcinoma regions. Trimming cost V 5 bases and J 5 bases, with 15 bases left between them. The CDR3 has 15 residues. TCRdb processed the PCR reads anew with MiXCR; each CDR3 protein has one entry. This table has approximately 4,200 distinct CDR3 sequences, around 51% appearing once. The patients had localized lung adenocarcinoma, a non-small cell subtype. The count of this clonotype is one. The source material was CD4+ T cells from the center of a lung tumor. The chain joins TRBV12-3 or TRBV12-4 to TRBJ2-2; D is possibly TRBD1 (6 bases). The TCR originated in a female donor with lung adenocarcinoma. The CD4 and CD8 labels of this study may be unreliable. CDR3 region: CASSPTDRATGELFF. CDR3 in DNA: TGTGCCAGCAGTCCCACGGACAGAGCAACCGGGGAGCTGTTTTTT.